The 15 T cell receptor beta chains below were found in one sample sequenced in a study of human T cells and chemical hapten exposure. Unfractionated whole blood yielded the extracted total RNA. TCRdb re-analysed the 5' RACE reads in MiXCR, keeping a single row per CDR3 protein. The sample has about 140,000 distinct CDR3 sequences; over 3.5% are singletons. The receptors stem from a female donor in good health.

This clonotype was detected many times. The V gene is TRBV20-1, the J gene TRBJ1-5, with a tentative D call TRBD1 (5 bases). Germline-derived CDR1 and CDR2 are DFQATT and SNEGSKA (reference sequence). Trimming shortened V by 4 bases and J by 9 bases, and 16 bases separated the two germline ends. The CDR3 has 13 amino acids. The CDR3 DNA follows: TGCAGTGCTATGAACGAGGGGCGGGGGCCCCAGCATTTT. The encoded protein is CSAMNEGRGPQHF.

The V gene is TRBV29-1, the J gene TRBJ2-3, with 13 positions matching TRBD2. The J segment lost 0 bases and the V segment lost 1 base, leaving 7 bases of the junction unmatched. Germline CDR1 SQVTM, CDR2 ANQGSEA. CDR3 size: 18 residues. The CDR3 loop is CSVEGGTSGAISTDTQYF. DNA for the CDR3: TGCAGCGTTGAAGGGGGGACTAGCGGGGCGATTAGCACAGATACGCAGTATTTT.

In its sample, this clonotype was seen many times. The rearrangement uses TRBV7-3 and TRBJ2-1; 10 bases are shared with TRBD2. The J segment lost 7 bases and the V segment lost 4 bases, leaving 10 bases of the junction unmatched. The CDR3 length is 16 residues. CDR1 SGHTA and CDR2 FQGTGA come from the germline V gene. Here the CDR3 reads CASSSGAGGPRNEQFF. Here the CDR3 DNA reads TGTGCCAGCAGCTCGGGAGCGGGGGGGCCGAGAAATGAGCAGTTCTTC.

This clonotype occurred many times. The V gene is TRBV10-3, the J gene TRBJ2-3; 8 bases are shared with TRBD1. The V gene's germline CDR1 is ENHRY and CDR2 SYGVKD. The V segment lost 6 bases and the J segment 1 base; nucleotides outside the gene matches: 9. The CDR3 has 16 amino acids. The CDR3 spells CAIRVDREGGTDTQYF. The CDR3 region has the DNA TGTGCCATCAGGGTGGACAGGGAAGGGGGCACAGATACGCAGTATTTT.

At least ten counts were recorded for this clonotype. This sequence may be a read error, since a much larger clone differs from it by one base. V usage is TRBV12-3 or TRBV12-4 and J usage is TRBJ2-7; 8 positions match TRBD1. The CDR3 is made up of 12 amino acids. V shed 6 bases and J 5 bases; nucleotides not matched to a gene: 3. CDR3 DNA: TGTGCCAGCAGCTCACAGGGGGACGAGCAGTACTTC. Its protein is CASSSQGDEQYF.

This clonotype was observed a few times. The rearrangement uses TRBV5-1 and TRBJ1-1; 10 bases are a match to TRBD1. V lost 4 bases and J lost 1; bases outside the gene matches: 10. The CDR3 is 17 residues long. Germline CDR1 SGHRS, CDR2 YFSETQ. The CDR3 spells CASSPSWTGGSNTEAFF. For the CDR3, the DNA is TGCGCCAGCAGCCCGAGCTGGACAGGGGGGTCGAACACTGAAGCTTTCTTT.

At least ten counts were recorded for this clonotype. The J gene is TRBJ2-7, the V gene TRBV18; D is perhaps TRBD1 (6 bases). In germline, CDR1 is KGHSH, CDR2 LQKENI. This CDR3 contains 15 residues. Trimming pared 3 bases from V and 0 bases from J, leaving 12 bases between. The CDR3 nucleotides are TGTGCCAGCTCACCTGGACAGCCCAGCTCCTACGAGCAGTACTTC. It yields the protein CASSPGQPSSYEQYF.

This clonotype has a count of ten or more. CDR3 sequence reads: CASSSGANTEAFF. The CDR3 DNA sequence: TGTGCCAGCAGCTCCGGCGCGAACACTGAAGCTTTCTTT. The chain uses TRBV7-8 and TRBJ1-1; D is uncertain. The CDR3 has 13 amino acids. V lost 4 bases to trimming and J lost 1 base, with 7 bases between them. Germline-derived CDR1 and CDR2 are SGHVS and FQNEAQ.

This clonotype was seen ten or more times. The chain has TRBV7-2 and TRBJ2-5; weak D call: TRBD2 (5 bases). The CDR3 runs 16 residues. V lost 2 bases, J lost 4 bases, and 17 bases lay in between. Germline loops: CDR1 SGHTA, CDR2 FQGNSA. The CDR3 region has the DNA TGTGCCAGCAGCTTATGGGTCCGGGAAGGGCTAGAGACCCAGTACTTC. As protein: CASSLWVREGLETQYF.

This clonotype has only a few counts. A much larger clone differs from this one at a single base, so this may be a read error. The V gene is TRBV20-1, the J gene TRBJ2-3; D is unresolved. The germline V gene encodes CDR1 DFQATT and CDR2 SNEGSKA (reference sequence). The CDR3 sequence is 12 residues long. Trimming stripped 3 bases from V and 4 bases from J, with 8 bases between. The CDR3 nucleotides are TGCAGTGCTAGTCCGCGCCCAGATACGCAGTATTTT. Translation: CSASPRPDTQYF.

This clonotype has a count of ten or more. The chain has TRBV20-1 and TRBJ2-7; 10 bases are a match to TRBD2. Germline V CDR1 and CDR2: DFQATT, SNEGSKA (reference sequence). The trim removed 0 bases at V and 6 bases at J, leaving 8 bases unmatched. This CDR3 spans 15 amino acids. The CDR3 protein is CSARDTSGDSTEQYF. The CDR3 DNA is TGCAGTGCTAGAGATACTAGCGGGGACAGCACCGAGCAGTACTTC.

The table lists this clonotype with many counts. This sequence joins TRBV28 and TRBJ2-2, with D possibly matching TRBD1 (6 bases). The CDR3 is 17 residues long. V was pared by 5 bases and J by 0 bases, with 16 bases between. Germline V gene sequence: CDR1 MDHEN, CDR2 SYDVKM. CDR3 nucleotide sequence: TGTGCCAGCAGTCCCTCCGGGCAGGGGTCGAACACCGGGGAGCTGTTTTTT. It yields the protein CASSPSGQGSNTGELFF.

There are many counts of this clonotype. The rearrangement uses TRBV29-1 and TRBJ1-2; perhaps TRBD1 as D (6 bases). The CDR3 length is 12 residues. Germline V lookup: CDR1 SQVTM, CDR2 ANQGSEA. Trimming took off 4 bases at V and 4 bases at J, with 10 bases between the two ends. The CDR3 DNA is TGCAGCGTTGGGGGGGCCCCCTATGGCTACACCTTC. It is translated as CSVGGAPYGYTF. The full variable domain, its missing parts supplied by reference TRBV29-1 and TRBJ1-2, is SAVISQKPSRDICQRGTSLTIQCQVDSQVTMMFWYRQQPGQSLTLIATANQGSEATYESGFVIDKFPISRPNLTFSTLTVSNMSPEDSSIYLCSVGGAPYGYTFGSGTRLTVV.

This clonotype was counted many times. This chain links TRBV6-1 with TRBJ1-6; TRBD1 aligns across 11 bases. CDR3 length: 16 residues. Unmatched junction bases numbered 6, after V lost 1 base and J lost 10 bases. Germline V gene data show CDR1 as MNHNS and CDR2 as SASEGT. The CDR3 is CASSEVWDRGVSPLHF. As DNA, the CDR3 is TGTGCCAGCAGTGAAGTTTGGGACAGGGGGGTATCACCCCTCCACTTT.

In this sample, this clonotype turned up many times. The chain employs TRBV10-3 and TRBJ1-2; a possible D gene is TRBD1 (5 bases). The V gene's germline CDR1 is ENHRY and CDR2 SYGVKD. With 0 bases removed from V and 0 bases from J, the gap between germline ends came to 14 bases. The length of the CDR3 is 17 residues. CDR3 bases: TGTGCCATCAGTGAGTCATTATTCAGGGATCCTAACTATGGCTACACCTTC. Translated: CAISESLFRDPNYGYTF.